This T cell receptor beta chain was profiled in a study of cytomegalovirus exposure and HLA in healthy donors. The study ran its PCR with 60 Vbeta and 13 Jbeta primers. Repertoires were generated with immunoSEQ multiplex PCR, while TCRdb's copy carries only in-frame clones and drops some. Of about 130,000 clones in the sample, around 81% were seen once. Whole-study results and caveats: Later examination showed HLA-associated TCR beta chains had greater clonal expansion than equally common others. The study assumed roughly uniform donor sequencing depth for presence/absence analyses. In vitro confirmation showed a few CMV-associated chains to be CMV antigen specific.

CDR1 and CDR2 (germline): MNHNS, SASEGT. V was clipped by 6 bases and J by 1 base, with 10 bases between them. This CDR3 region has 14 residues. This clone appeared a single time. The antigen remains undetermined. The receptor comes from a female donor in good health and CMV-seronegative. The source material was PBMCs. The chain uses TRBV6-1 and TRBJ1-5; D gene ambiguous. CDR3 nucleotides: TGTGCCAGCAGGGAGGGCGAGAGCAATCAGCCCCAGCATTTT. It encodes CASREGESNQPQHF.